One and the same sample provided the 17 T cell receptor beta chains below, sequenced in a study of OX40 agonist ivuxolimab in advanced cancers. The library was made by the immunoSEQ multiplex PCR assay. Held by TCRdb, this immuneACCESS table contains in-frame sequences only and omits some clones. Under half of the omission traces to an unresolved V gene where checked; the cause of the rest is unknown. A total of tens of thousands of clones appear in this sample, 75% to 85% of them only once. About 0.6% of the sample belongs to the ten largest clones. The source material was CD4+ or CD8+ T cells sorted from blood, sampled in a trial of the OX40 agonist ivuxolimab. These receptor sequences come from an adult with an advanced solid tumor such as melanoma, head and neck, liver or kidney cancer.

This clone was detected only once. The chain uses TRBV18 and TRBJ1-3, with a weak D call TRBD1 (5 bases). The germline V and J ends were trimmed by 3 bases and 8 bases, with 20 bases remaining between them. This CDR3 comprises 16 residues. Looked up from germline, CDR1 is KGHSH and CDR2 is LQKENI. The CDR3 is CASSPTPTRDGDTIYF. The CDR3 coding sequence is TGTGCCAGCTCACCGACCCCCACCAGGGACGGGGACACCATATATTTT.

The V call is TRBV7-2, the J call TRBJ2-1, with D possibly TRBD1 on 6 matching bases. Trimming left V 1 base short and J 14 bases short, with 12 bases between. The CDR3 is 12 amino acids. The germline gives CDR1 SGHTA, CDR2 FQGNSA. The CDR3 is CASSLDRDTEFF. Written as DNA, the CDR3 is TGTGCCAGCAGCTTAGATCGGGACACCGAGTTCTTC. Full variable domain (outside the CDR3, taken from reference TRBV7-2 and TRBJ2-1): GAGVSQSPSNKVTEKGKDVELRCDPISGHTALYWYRQSLGQGLEFLIYFQGNSAPDKSGLPSDRFSAERTGGSVSTLTIQRTQQEDSAVYLCASSLDRDTEFFGPGTRLTVL.

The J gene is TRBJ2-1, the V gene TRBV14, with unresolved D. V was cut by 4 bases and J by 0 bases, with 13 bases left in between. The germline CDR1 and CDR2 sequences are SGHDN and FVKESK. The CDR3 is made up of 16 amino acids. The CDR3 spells CASSPRAVSSYNEQFF. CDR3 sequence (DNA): TGTGCCAGCAGCCCCCGCGCGGTTAGCTCCTACAATGAGCAGTTCTTC.

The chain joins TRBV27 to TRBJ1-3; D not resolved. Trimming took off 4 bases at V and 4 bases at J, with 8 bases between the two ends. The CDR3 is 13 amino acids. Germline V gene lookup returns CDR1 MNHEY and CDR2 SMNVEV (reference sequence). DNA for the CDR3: TGTGCCAGCAGTTCTGGGGTAGGAAACACCATATATTTT. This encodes CASSSGVGNTIYF.

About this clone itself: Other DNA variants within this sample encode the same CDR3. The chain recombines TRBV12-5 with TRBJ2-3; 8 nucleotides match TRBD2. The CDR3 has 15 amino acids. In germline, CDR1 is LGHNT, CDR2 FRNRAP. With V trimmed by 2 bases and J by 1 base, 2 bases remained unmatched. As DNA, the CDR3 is TGTGCTAGTGGTTTGCGTAGCGGGGGCACAGATACGCAGTATTTT. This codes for CASGLRSGGTDTQYF.

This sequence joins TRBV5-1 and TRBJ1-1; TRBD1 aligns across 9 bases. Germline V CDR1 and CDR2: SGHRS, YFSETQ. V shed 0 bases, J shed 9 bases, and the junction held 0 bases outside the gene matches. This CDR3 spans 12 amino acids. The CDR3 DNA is TGCGCCAGCAGCTTGGACAGGGGGCAAGCTTTCTTT. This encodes CASSLDRGQAFF.

This chain's CDR3 is CASSQEKGAASYSPLHF. CDR3 sequence (DNA): TGCGCCAGCAGCCAAGAGAAGGGGGCTGCTTCCTATTCACCCCTCCACTTT. This rearrangement joins TRBV4-3 to TRBJ1-6; 7 nucleotides agree with TRBD1. The germline CDR1 and CDR2 sequences are LGHNA and YSLEER. Losses at the gene ends were 0 bases for V and 8 bases for J; bases not matched to a gene: 10. The CDR3 runs to 17 residues.

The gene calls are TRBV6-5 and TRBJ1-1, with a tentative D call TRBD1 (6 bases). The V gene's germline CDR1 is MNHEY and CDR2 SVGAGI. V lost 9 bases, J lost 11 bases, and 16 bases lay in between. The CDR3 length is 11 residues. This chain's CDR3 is CASVRAGAAFF. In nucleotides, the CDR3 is TGTGCCAGTGTCCGGGCAGGGGCGGCTTTCTTT.

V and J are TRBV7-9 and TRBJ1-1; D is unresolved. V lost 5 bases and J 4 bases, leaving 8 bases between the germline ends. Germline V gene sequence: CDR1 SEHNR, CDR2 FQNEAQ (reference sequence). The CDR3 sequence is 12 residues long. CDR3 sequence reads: CASSEKGTEAFF. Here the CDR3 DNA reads TGTGCCAGCAGCGAGAAAGGCACTGAAGCTTTCTTT. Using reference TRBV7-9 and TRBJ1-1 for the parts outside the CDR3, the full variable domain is DTGVSQNPRHKITKRGQNVTFRCDPISEHNRLYWYRQTLGQGPEFLTYFQNEAQLEKSRLLSDRFSAERPKGSFSTLEIQRTEQGDSAMYLCASSEKGTEAFFGQGTRLTVV.

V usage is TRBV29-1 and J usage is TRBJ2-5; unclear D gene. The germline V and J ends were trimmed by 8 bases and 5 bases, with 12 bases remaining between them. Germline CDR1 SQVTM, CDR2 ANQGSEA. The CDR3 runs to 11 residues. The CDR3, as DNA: TGCAGCCTTGGGCTTAGGGAGACCCAGTACTTC. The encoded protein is CSLGLRETQYF.

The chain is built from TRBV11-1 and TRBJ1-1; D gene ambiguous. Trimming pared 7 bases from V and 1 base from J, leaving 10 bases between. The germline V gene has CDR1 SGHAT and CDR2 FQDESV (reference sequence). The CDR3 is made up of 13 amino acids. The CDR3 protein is CASTYGGNTEAFF. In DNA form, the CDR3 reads TGTGCCAGCACCTACGGCGGGAACACTGAAGCTTTCTTT.

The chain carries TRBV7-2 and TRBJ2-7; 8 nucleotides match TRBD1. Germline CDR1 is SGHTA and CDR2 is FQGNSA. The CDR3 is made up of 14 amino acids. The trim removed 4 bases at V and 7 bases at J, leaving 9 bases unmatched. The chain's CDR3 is CASSSQDRAREQYF. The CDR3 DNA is TGTGCCAGCAGCTCCCAGGACAGGGCGAGGGAGCAGTACTTC.

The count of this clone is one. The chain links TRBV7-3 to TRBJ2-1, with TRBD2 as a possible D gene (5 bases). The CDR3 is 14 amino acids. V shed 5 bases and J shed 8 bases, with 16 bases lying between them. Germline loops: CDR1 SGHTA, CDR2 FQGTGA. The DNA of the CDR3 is TGTGCCAGCAGCCCCCTCTCCAGTAGCGATGAGCAGTTCTTC. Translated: CASSPLSSSDEQFF.

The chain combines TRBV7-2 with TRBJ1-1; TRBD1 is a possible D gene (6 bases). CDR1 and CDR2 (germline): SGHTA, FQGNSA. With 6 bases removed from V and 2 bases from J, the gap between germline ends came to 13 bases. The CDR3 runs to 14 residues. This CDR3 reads CASRPGDDNTEAFF. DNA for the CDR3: TGTGCCAGCAGGCCAGGGGACGATAACACTGAAGCTTTCTTT.

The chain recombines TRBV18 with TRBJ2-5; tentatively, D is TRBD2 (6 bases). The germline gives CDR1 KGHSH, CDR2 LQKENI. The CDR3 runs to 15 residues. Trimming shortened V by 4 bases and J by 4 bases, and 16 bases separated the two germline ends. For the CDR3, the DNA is TGTGCCAGCTCACTAGGTAGCGGAGGTTCAGAGACCCAGTACTTC. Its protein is CASSLGSGGSETQYF.

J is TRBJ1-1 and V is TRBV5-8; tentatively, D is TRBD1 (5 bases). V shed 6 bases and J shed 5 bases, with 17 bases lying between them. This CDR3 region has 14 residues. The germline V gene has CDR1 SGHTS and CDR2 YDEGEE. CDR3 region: CASILGMGGTEAFF. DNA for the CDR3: TGTGCCAGCATCCTCGGGATGGGGGGAACTGAAGCTTTCTTT.

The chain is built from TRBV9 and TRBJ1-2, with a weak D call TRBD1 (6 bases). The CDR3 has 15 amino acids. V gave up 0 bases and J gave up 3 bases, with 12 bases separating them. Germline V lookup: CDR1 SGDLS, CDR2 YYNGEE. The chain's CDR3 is CASSVGAGVDYGYTF. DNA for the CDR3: TGTGCCAGCAGCGTAGGGGCAGGGGTAGACTATGGCTACACCTTC.